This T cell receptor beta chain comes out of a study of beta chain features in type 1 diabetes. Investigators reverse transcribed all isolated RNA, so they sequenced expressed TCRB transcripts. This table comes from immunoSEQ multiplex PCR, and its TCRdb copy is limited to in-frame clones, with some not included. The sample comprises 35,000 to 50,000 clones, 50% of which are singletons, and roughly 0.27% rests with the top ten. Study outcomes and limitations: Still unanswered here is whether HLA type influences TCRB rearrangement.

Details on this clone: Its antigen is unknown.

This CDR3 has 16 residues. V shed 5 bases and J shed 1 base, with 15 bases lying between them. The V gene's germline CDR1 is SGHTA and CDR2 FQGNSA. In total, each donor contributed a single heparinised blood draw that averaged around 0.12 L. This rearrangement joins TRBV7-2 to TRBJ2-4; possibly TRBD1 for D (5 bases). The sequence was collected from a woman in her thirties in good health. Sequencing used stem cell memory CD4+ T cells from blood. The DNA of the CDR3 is TGTGCCAGCAGCCGCGGTCAGGGTCGGGCCAAAAACATTCAGTACTTC. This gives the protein CASSRGQGRAKNIQYF.